This T cell receptor (beta chain) was sequenced for a study of cytomegalovirus exposure and HLA in healthy donors. Study findings and constraints: An assumption of roughly uniform sequencing depth across donors underlay the presence/absence analyses. One variant, a missense change in DCLRE1C, was linked in a later analysis to TCR beta V- and J-gene trimming.

About this clone: Its antigen is as yet unknown.

In nominal health when sampled, donors likely had unrecorded immune exposures nonetheless. PCR employed 60 Vbeta and 13 Jbeta primers. Sequencing was performed with immunoSEQ multiplex PCR; in TCRdb, only in-frame clones are kept and a portion is missing. The repertoire holds 100,000 to 150,000 clones, with around 70% as singletons. Source material: PBMCs. The clonotype comes from a middle-aged woman in good health and CMV-seropositive.

The CDR3 DNA reads as TGTGCCAGCAGCGCGGACAGGGGTGGTGAAGCTTTCTTT. Amino acid sequence: CASSADRGGEAFF. V is TRBV7-3 and J is TRBJ1-1; 9 bases agree with TRBD1. This CDR3 has 13 residues. Looked up from germline, CDR1 is SGHTA and CDR2 is FQGTGA. Trimming removed 5 bases from V and 7 bases from J; junction bases left unmatched: 5. The full variable domain, completed using reference TRBV7-3 and TRBJ1-1, is GAGVSQTPSNKVTEKGKYVELRCDPISGHTALYWYRQSLGQGPEFLIYFQGTGAADDSGLPNDRFFAVRPEGSVSTLKIQRTERGDSAVYLCASSADRGGEAFFGQGTRLTVV.